What follows describes a single T cell receptor (beta chain). Looked up from germline, CDR1 is ENHRY and CDR2 is SYGVKD. Trimming at V came to 1 base and at J to 4 bases, leaving 2 bases not matched to a gene. The CDR3 has 14 residues. The sample belongs to a study of blood T cell repertoires in COVID-19. Study details: In each case, the material was cDNA or gDNA derived from T cells, B-cell-depleted T cells, or PBMCs.

Original analysis: It was from reference gene primer amplification that nucleated cell counts were estimated. Sequencing used immunoSEQ multiplex PCR; TCRdb keeps in-frame clones, though not all of them. That table furnishes V, J and clone size, whereas the DNA furnished D and trimming. This table has some 290,000 clones, about 88% appearing once. Seattle patient enrollment occurred during active infection, with longitudinal follow-up thereafter. The sequenced sample consisted of peripheral blood. V gene TRBV10-3 combines with J gene TRBJ2-7, with 9 bases identical to TRBD1. The receptor comes from a woman aged 25 to 39 with COVID-19, enrolled during active disease. The CDR3 coding sequence is TGTGCCATCAGTGAGTGGGACAGGGAGTACGAGCAGTACTTC. Residues: CAISEWDREYEQYF.